This note documents a single T cell receptor (beta chain) sequence. The data derive from a study of blood T cell repertoires in COVID-19. Sequencing was performed with immunoSEQ multiplex PCR; in TCRdb, only in-frame clones are kept and a portion is missing. The sample includes about 89,000 clones, 60% to 85% of them seen just once. The CDR3 spans 16 residues. CDR1 and CDR2 (germline): MNHEY, SMNVEV (reference sequence). Trimming took 6 bases from V and 8 from J; bases not matched to a gene: 8. The V call is TRBV27, the J call TRBJ2-2; 14 nucleotides match TRBD2. Sequencing was performed on peripheral blood. The TCR sequence derives from a human donor in a cohort sampled during active COVID-19. The CDR3 nucleotides read TGTGCCAGCAGGCGCGGGACTAGCGGGAGCGGGGGGGAGCTGTTTTTT. This codes for CASRRGTSGSGGELFF.